The present T cell receptor beta chain was sequenced within a study of OX40 agonist ivuxolimab in advanced cancers. Turning to the study itself: Patients received ivuxolimab, an intravenous treatment, every 2 weeks at 0.01 to 10 mg/kg.

Germline V gives CDR1 WSHSY, CDR2 SAAADI. V gave up 4 bases and J gave up 6 bases; unmatched junction bases: 5. This CDR3 has 14 amino acids. TCRdb's table, derived via immunoSEQ multiplex PCR, lists solely in-frame clones and lacks some. The table records about 120,000 clones, approximately 92% of them present only once. There are a few counts of this clone. The chain carries TRBV10-2 and TRBJ2-2; 7 nucleotides agree with TRBD2. The sequence derives from an adult with an advanced solid tumor such as melanoma, head and neck, liver or kidney cancer. Sequencing used CD4+ or CD8+ T cells sorted from blood, obtained in a trial of the OX40 agonist ivuxolimab. The CDR3 DNA is TGCGCCAGCAGTGGGACTAGGGTAGCCGGGGAGCTGTTTTTT. This encodes CASSGTRVAGELFF.